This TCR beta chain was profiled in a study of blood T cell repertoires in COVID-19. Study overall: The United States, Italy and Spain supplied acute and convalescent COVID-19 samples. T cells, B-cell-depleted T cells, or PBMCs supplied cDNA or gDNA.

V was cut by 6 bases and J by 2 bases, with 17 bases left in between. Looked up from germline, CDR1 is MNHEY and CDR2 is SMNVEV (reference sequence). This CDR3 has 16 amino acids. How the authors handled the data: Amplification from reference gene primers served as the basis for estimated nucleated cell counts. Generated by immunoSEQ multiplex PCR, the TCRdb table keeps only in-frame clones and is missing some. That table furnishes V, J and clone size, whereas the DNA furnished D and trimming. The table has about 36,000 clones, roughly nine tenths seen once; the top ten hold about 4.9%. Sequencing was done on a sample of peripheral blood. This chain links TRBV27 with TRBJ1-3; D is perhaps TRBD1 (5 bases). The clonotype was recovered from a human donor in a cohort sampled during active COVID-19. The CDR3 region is CASSGRTGLAGNTIYF. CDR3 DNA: TGTGCCAGCAGCGGTCGAACAGGCCTAGCTGGAAACACCATATATTTT.